A single sample is the source of the 9 T cell receptor beta chains below, sequenced in a study of shared clonotypes between healthy human individuals. The table came from immunoSEQ multiplex PCR; TCRdb's copy has only in-frame clones and leaves some out. The sample has a few hundred thousand clones; 95% to 97% are singletons. Sequenced: memory CD8+ T cells sorted from blood. Subset: CD45RO+ cells pooled with CCR7-negative TemRA cells. These receptors all stem from a man aged 25-45 years in good health.

The V and J genes are TRBV30 and TRBJ2-4; D gene ambiguous. Trimming pared 2 bases from V and 0 bases from J, leaving 11 bases between. The CDR3 is made up of 15 amino acids. Germline assignment: CDR1 GTSNPN and CDR2 SVGIG (reference sequence). The CDR3 DNA reads as TGTGCCTGGAGTCCAACTTTTCTAGCCAAAAACATTCAGTACTTC. Protein sequence: CAWSPTFLAKNIQYF.

The V gene is TRBV9, the J gene TRBJ2-1, with TRBD2 identical over 7 bases. Germline V gene sequence: CDR1 SGDLS, CDR2 YYNGEE. This CDR3 comprises 15 residues. The V and J ends lost 0 bases and 4 bases, in that order; junction bases with no gene match: 4. The CDR3 region is CASSVVSAGYNEQFF. The CDR3 bases are TGTGCCAGCAGCGTAGTATCAGCGGGATACAATGAGCAGTTCTTC.

The table lists this clone with a count of one. The genes are TRBV5-4 and TRBJ2-1; D gene unclear. CDR1 is SGHNT and CDR2 is YYREEE in the germline V gene (reference sequence). V gave up 4 bases and J gave up 7 bases, with 12 bases separating them. CDR3 length: 13 amino acids. The CDR3 loop reads CASSRPPSNEQFF. Written as DNA, the CDR3 is TGTGCCAGCAGCCGTCCGCCCAGTAATGAGCAGTTCTTC.

The gene calls are TRBV5-1 and TRBJ2-7; 8 bases fit TRBD2. The CDR3 runs to 14 residues. Germline assignment: CDR1 SGHRS and CDR2 YFSETQ. V shed 6 bases and J 4 bases; nucleotides not matched to a gene: 9. The CDR3 is CASKFLAGTYEQYF. In DNA, the CDR3 is TGCGCCAGCAAATTCTTAGCGGGAACGTACGAGCAGTACTTC.

This sequence joins TRBV7-9 and TRBJ2-1; TRBD2 aligns across 9 bases. Germline V gives CDR1 SEHNR, CDR2 FQNEAQ (reference sequence). The CDR3 consists of 17 residues. Trimming cost V 4 bases and J 1 base; bases outside gene matches: 8. CDR3 sequence reads: CASSSTASGISYNEQFF. In DNA form, the CDR3 reads TGTGCCAGCAGCTCCACAGCTAGCGGGATTTCCTACAATGAGCAGTTCTTC. The complete variable domain, with remaining parts taken from reference TRBV7-9 and TRBJ2-1, reads DTGVSQNPRHKITKRGQNVTFRCDPISEHNRLYWYRQTLGQGPEFLTYFQNEAQLEKSRLLSDRFSAERPKGSFSTLEIQRTEQGDSAMYLCASSSTASGISYNEQFFGPGTRLTVL.

The chain couples TRBV5-1 to TRBJ2-3; 11 nucleotides line up with TRBD2. The CDR3 has 15 residues. V shed 4 bases and J 8 bases; nucleotides not matched to a gene: 9. Germline V gene lookup returns CDR1 SGHRS and CDR2 YFSETQ. The CDR3 bases are TGCGCCAGCAGCCCCGGGACTAGCGGACTCTTTACGCAGTATTTT. This sequence encodes CASSPGTSGLFTQYF.

The chain has TRBV7-2 and TRBJ2-7; 9 bases agree with TRBD2. The CDR3 extends over 13 amino acids. CDR1 SGHTA and CDR2 FQGNSA come from the germline V gene. With 8 bases clipped from V and 4 bases from J, the junction kept 6 bases outside the gene matches. CDR3 coding DNA: TGTGCCAGCCGGAAGGGACTAGCTTACGAGCAGTACTTC. It encodes CASRKGLAYEQYF.

The CDR3 DNA sequence: TGCGCCAGCAGCGCGACAGCCACACACAACTCCTACGAGCAGTACTTC. It yields the protein CASSATATHNSYEQYF. This rearrangement joins TRBV5-1 to TRBJ2-7; maybe TRBD1 (5 bases). Germline V gene lookup returns CDR1 SGHRS and CDR2 YFSETQ. Trimming cost V 4 bases and J 0 bases, with 17 bases left between them. CDR3 length: 16 residues.

The chain employs TRBV19 and TRBJ2-6; D tentatively reads TRBD1 or TRBD2 (5 bases each). The CDR3 extends over 18 amino acids. Germline V gene sequence: CDR1 LNHDA, CDR2 SQIVND (reference sequence). V was cut by 1 base and J by 4 bases, with 17 bases left in between. The CDR3 DNA is TGTGCCAGTAGTATAGGGGCTGTCGCAGGGACCGGGGCCAACGTCCTGACTTTC. It yields the protein CASSIGAVAGTGANVLTF.